This record covers a single T cell receptor beta chain. Data came from immunoSEQ multiplex PCR; TCRdb stores just in-frame clones and leaves some out. This table has some 2.3 million clones, over 85% appearing once. Donors, without exception, were Caucasian adults residing in Nashville, Tennessee. These data are taken from a study of shared clonotypes between healthy human individuals. Germline V CDR1 and CDR2: SGHDT, YYEEEE. V lost 3 bases, J lost 8 bases, and 10 bases stayed unmatched. The CDR3 spans 15 residues. The V gene is TRBV5-6, the J gene TRBJ2-1, with 8 bases fitting TRBD1. Sequencing was carried out using naive CD4+ T cells from PBMCs. As to subset: CD45RA+ positively selected. The clonotype was recovered from a man between 18 and 29 years old in good health. Some clones in this sample may be carry-over from other donors' samples. The CDR3 spells CASSWWTGLSDEQFF. As DNA, the CDR3 is TGTGCCAGCAGCTGGTGGACAGGGTTGTCCGATGAGCAGTTCTTC.